The text below deals with one T cell receptor (beta chain). It lacks a known antigen. Base-call qualities are not available, and no considerably larger clone is one nucleotide away. The source of the sample is a study of technical replicates of blood from a few donors (dated by TCRdb to 2016 to 2017). The CDR3 goes from the cysteine to the phenylalanine over 12 residues. Only the CDR3 part of the read is kept: 36 bases, read in frame from the first base. The trim is 3 bases for V and 4 bases for J, with a gap of 9 bases between the germline ends. CDR1 and CDR2 were assigned from the germline V gene as SQVTM and ANQGSEA. Library creation used the immunoSEQ multiplex PCR assay. Sourced from immuneACCESS, this table was stored by TCRdb with only in-frame sequences that have V and J called. A share of the clones is absent; for the studies checked, an unresolved V gene accounts for under half, and the remainder has no known explanation. This sample gives some 79,000 clones in total; 75% to 95% of them show up just once. Approximately 0.4% of the sample rests with the top ten.

The receptor chain draws on TRBV29-1 and TRBJ1-1, with the D segment identity uncertain. The sample taken for sequencing was T cells isolated from PBMCs. This TCR derives from a human donor in good health. Some clones in this sample may be carry-over from other donors' samples. The CDR3 protein: CSVECRPTEAFF. The DNA is as follows: TGCAGCGTTGAGTGCAGGCCCACTGAAGCTTTCTTT. The reference TRBV29-1 and TRBJ1-1 proteins fill in what lies around the CDR3, so the full variable domain reads SAVISQKPSRDICQRGTSLTIQCQVDSQVTMMFWYRQQPGQSLTLIATANQGSEATYESGFVIDKFPISRPNLTFSTLTVSNMSPEDSSIYLCSVECRPTEAFFGQGTRLTVV.